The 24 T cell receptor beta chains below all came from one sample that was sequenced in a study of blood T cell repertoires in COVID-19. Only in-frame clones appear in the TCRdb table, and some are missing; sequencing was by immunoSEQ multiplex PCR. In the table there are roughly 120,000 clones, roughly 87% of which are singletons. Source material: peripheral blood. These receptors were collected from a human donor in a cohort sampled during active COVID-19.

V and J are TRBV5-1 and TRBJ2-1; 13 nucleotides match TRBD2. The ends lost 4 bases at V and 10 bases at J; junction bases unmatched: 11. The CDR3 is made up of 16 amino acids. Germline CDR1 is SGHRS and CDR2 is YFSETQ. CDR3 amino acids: CASSPGLAGVSGEQFF. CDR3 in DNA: TGCGCCAGCAGCCCCGGACTAGCGGGAGTATCAGGAGAGCAGTTCTTC.

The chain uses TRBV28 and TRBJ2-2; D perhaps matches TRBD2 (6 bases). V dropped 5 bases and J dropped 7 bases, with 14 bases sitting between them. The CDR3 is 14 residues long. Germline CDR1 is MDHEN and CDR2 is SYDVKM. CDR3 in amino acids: CASSPRRGSGELFF. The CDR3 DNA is TGTGCCAGCAGTCCCCGGCGGGGAAGCGGGGAGCTGTTTTTT.

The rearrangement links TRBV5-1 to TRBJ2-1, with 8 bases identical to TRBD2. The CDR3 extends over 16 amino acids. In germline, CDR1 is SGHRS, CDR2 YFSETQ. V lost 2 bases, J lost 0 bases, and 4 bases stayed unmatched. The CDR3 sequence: CASSLAGASSYNEQFF. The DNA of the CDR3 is TGCGCCAGCAGCTTAGCGGGGGCGAGCTCCTACAATGAGCAGTTCTTC.

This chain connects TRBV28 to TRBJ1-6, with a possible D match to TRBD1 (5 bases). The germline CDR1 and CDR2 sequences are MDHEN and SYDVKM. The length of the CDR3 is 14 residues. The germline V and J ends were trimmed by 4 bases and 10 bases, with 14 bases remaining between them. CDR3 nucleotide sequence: TGTGCCAGCAGTTCGGACACAATGCGCTCACCCCTCCACTTT. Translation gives CASSSDTMRSPLHF.

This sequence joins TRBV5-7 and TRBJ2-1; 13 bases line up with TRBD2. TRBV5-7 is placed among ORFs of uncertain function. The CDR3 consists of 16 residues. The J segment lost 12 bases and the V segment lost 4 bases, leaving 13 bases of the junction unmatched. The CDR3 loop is CASSPRTSGRGDGQFF. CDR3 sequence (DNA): TGTGCCAGCAGCCCCCGGACTAGCGGGAGAGGTGACGGGCAGTTCTTC.

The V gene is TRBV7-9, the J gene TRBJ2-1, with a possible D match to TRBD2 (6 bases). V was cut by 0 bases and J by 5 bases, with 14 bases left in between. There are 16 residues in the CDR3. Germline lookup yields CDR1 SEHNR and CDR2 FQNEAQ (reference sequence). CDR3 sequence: CASSLAEGTLNNEQFF. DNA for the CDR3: TGTGCCAGCAGCTTAGCGGAGGGCACACTAAACAATGAGCAGTTCTTC.

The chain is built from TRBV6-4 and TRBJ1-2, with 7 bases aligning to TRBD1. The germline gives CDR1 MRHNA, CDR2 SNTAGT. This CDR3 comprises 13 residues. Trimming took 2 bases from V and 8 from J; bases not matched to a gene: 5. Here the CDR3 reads CASSDTGAEGYTF. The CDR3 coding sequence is TGTGCCAGCAGTGACACAGGGGCTGAGGGCTACACCTTC.

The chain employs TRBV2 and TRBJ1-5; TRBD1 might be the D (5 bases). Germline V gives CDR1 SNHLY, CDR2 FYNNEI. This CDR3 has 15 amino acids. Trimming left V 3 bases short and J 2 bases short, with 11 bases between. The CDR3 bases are TGTGCCAGCAGTGAGGCAGGGTACCGCAATCAGCCCCAGCATTTT. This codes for CASSEAGYRNQPQHF.

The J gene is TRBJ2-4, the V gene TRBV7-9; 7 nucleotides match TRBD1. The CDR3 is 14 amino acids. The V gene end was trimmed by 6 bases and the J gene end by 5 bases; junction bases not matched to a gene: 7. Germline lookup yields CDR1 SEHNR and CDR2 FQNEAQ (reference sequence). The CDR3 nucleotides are TGTGCCAGCAGGGGAAGGACAGGCCAAAACATTCAGTACTTC. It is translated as CASRGRTGQNIQYF. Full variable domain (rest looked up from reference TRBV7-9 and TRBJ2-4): DTGVSQNPRHKITKRGQNVTFRCDPISEHNRLYWYRQTLGQGPEFLTYFQNEAQLEKSRLLSDRFSAERPKGSFSTLEIQRTEQGDSAMYLCASRGRTGQNIQYFGAGTRLSVL.

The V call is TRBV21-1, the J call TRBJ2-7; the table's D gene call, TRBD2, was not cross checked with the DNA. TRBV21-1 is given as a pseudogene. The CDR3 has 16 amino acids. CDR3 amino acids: CASSKALGLEIYEQYF. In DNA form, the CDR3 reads TGTGCCAGCAGCAAAGCCCTGGGACTAGAGATCTACGAGCAGTACTTC.

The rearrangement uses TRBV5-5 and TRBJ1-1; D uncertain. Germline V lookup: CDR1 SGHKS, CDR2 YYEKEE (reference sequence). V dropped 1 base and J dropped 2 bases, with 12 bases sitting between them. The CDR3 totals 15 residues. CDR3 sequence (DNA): TGTGCCAGCAGCTTGACTTTGAGCTATAACACTGAAGCTTTCTTT. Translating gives CASSLTLSYNTEAFF.

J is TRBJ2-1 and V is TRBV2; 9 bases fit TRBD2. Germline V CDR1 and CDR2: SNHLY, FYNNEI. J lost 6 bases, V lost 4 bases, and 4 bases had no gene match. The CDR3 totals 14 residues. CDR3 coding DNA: TGTGCCAGCAGTGGGGCTAGCGGGATCAATGAGCAGTTCTTC. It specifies CASSGASGINEQFF.

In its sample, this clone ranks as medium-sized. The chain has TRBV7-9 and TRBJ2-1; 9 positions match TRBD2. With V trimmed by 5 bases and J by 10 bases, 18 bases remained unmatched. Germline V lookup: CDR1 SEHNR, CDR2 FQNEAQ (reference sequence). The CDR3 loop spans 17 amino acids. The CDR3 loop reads CASSGGRLAGSTREQFF. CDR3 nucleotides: TGTGCCAGCAGCGGGGGACGGCTAGCGGGATCCACACGGGAGCAGTTCTTC.

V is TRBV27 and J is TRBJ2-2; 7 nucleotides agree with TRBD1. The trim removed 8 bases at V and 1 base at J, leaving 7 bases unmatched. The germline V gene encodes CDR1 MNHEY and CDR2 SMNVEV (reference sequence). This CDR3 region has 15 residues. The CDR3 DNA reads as TGTGCCAGCCGTTCGACAGGGATGAACACCGGGGAGCTGTTTTTT. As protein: CASRSTGMNTGELFF.

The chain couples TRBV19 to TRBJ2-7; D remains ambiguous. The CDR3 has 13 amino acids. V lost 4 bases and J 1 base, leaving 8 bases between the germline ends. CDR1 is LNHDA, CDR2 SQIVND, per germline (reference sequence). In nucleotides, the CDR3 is TGTGCCAGTAGTAGGGCGCCTTCCTACGAGCAGTACTTC. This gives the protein CASSRAPSYEQYF. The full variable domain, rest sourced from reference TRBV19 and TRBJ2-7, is DGGITQSPKYLFRKEGQNVTLSCEQNLNHDAMYWYRQDPGQGLRLIYYSQIVNDFQKGDIAEGYSVSREKKESFPLTVTSAQKNPTAFYLCASSRAPSYEQYFGPGTRLTVT.

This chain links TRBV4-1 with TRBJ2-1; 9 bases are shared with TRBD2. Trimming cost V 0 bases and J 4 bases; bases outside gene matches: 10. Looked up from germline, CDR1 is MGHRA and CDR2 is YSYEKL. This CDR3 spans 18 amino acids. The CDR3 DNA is TGCGCCAGCAGCCAAGATCCCCCCGCTAGCGGGATTTACAATGAGCAGTTCTTC. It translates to CASSQDPPASGIYNEQFF.

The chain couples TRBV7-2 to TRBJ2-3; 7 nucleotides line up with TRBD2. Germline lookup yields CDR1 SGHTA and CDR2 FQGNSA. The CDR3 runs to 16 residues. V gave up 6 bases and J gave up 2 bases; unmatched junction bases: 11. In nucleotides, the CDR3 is TGTGCCAGCAGGATGCGCCGGCTAGCGGACACAGATACGCAGTATTTT. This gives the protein CASRMRRLADTDTQYF.

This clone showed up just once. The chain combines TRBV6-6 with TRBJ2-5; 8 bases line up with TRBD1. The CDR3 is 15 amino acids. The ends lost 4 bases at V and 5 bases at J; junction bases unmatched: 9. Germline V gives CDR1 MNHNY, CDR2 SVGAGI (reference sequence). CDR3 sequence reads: CASSSSGTGGETQYF. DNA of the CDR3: TGTGCCAGCAGTTCATCCGGGACAGGCGGGGAGACCCAGTACTTC.

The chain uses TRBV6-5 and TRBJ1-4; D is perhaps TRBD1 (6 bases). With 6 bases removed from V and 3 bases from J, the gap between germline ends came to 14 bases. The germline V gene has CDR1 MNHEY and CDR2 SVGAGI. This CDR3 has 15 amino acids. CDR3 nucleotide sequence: TGTGCCAGCAGAATAACTGACAGGCCTAATGAAAAACTGTTTTTT. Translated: CASRITDRPNEKLFF.

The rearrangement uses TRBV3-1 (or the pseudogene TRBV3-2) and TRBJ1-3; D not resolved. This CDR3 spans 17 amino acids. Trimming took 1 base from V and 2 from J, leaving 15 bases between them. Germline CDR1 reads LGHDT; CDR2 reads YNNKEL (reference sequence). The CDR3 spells CASSQAYDRDTGNTIYF. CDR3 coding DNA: TGTGCCAGCAGCCAAGCATACGATAGAGATACTGGAAACACCATATATTTT.

The CDR3 bases are TGTGCCAGCAGGAGGTCTGGGGCCAACGTCCTGACTTTC. It translates to CASRRSGANVLTF. The V and J genes are TRBV28 and TRBJ2-6; D ambiguous. The germline V gene encodes CDR1 MDHEN and CDR2 SYDVKM. The CDR3 is 13 amino acids. Trimming removed 6 bases from V and 1 base from J, with 4 bases in between.

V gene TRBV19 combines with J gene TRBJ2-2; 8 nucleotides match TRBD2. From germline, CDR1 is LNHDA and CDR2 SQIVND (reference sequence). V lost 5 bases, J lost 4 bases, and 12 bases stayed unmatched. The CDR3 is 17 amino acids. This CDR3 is CASSPPSSGSGTGELFF. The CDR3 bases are TGTGCCAGTAGTCCTCCCTCGAGCGGGAGTGGCACCGGGGAGCTGTTTTTT.

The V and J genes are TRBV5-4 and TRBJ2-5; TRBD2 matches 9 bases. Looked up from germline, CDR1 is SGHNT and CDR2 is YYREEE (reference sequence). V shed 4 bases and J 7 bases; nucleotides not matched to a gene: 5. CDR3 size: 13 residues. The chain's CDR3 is CASSLAGLGTQYF. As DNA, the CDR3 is TGTGCCAGCAGCCTAGCGGGGTTGGGGACCCAGTACTTC.

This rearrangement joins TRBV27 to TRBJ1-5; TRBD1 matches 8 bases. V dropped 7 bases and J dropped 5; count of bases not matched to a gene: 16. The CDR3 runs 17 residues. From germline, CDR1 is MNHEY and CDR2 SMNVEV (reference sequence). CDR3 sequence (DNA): TGTGCCAGCACCCAACAAACAGGGGGTGAATGGGATCAGCCCCAGCATTTT. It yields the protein CASTQQTGGEWDQPQHF.